This entry lists 21 T cell receptor beta chains sequenced from one sample in a study of blood T cell repertoires in COVID-19. TCRdb's copy holds only in-frame clones and misses some; the assay was immunoSEQ multiplex PCR. Of 100,000 or so clones in the sample, almost 95% were seen once. The material sequenced was peripheral blood. These receptors all stem from a man over 45 with active COVID-19.

The V gene is TRBV19, the J gene TRBJ1-5, with 9 bases aligning to TRBD1. Trimming removed 6 bases from V and 1 base from J; junction bases left unmatched: 13. The CDR3 length is 18 residues. Germline CDR1 is LNHDA and CDR2 is SQIVND (reference sequence). CDR3 residues: CASSRGQGEFLSNQPQHF. CDR3 coding DNA: TGTGCCAGTAGCCGGGGACAGGGAGAATTTTTGAGCAATCAGCCCCAGCATTTT.

The chain carries TRBV6-5 and TRBJ2-7; the match to TRBD1 covers 7 bases. Per germline, CDR1 MNHEY and CDR2 SVGAGI. Germline trimming cut 6 bases from V and 2 bases from J; bases unmatched to any gene: 7. The CDR3 extends over 14 amino acids. For the CDR3, the DNA is TGTGCCAGCAGAGAGACAGGGCGGCCCTACGAGCAGTACTTC. It translates to CASRETGRPYEQYF.

The chain joins TRBV9 to TRBJ2-2; D not certain. Trimming took off 0 bases at V and 3 bases at J, with 6 bases between the two ends. The CDR3 extends over 14 amino acids. CDR1 is SGDLS, CDR2 YYNGEE, per germline. The chain's CDR3 is CASSVEHHTGELFF. For the CDR3, the DNA is TGTGCCAGCAGCGTAGAACACCACACCGGGGAGCTGTTTTTT.

This clone was recorded a few times. The chain has TRBV28 and TRBJ1-1; D call uncertain. The CDR3 contains 12 residues. Trimming left V 7 bases short and J 7 bases short, with 13 bases between. Germline V gene lookup returns CDR1 MDHEN and CDR2 SYDVKM. CDR3 amino acids: CASKEGEFEAFF. CDR3 nucleotides: TGTGCCAGCAAGGAAGGAGAGTTTGAAGCTTTCTTT. The whole variable domain, remainder taken from reference TRBV28 and TRBJ1-1, is DVKVTQSSRYLVKRTGEKVFLECVQDMDHENMFWYRQDPGLGLRLIYFSYDVKMKEKGDIPEGYSVSREKKERFSLILESASTNQTSMYLCASKEGEFEAFFGQGTRLTVV.

This rearrangement joins TRBV28 to TRBJ2-2, with D unresolved. The germline gives CDR1 MDHEN, CDR2 SYDVKM. The CDR3 is made up of 13 amino acids. V lost 7 bases to trimming and J lost 4 bases, with 10 bases between them. This chain's CDR3 is CASTRQLTGELFF. CDR3 bases: TGTGCCAGCACTAGGCAGCTCACCGGGGAGCTGTTTTTT.

CDR3 sequence reads: CASRLAGGPNTQYF. The CDR3 nucleotides read TGTGCCAGCAGACTAGCGGGAGGGCCGAATACGCAGTATTTT. This chain uses TRBV7-2 with TRBJ2-3; 13 nucleotides align to TRBD2. Germline trimming cut 6 bases from V and 7 bases from J; bases unmatched to any gene: 4. The germline gives CDR1 SGHTA, CDR2 FQGNSA. The length of the CDR3 is 14 residues.

The chain uses TRBV10-1 and TRBJ2-3; D possibly corresponds to TRBD1 (5 bases). Trimming removed 0 bases from V and 4 bases from J, with 8 bases in between. The CDR3 extends over 14 amino acids. Germline V lookup: CDR1 WNHNN, CDR2 SYGVQD (reference sequence). CDR3 in amino acids: CASSESTVPDTQYF. Here the CDR3 DNA reads TGCGCCAGCAGTGAGTCGACAGTTCCAGATACGCAGTATTTT.

The V gene is TRBV6-5, the J gene TRBJ1-1, with D possibly TRBD1 on 5 matching bases. V was shortened by 2 bases and J by 1 base, with 5 bases between the two germline ends. The V gene's germline CDR1 is MNHEY and CDR2 SVGAGI. This CDR3 has 13 residues. CDR3 in DNA: TGTGCCAGCAGTTACGACAGGAACACTGAAGCTTTCTTT. This sequence encodes CASSYDRNTEAFF.

The rearrangement joins TRBV7-2 to TRBJ1-1; D is uncertain. Germline V CDR1 and CDR2: SGHTA, FQGNSA. This CDR3 region has 12 residues. The germline V and J ends were trimmed by 4 bases and 7 bases, with 10 bases remaining between them. The DNA of the CDR3 is TGTGCCAGCAGCTCAAACTCCCATGAAGCTTTCTTT. This gives the protein CASSSNSHEAFF.

CDR3 sequence: CASSPDSHEQYF. CDR3 DNA sequence: TGTGCCAGCAGTCCGGACAGCCACGAGCAGTACTTC. This rearrangement joins TRBV28 to TRBJ2-7, with a weak D call TRBD1 (6 bases). Deletions cut 5 bases from V and 5 bases from J, with 10 bases between. CDR1 and CDR2 from the germline V gene are MDHEN and SYDVKM. The CDR3 contains 12 residues.

In this sample, this clone turned up once. J is TRBJ2-3 and V is TRBV2; no definite D call. Germline assignment: CDR1 SNHLY and CDR2 FYNNEI. The germline V and J ends were trimmed by 10 bases and 0 bases, with 14 bases remaining between them. This CDR3 region has 14 residues. The CDR3 reads CANQRSSSTDTQYF. The CDR3 DNA sequence: TGTGCCAACCAGAGGTCGTCTAGCACAGATACGCAGTATTTT. Drawing the rest from reference TRBV2 and TRBJ2-3, the complete variable domain is EPEVTQTPSHQVTQMGQEVILRCVPISNHLYFYWYRQILGQKVEFLVSFYNNEISEKSEIFDDQFSVERPDGSNFTLKIRSTKLEDSAMYFCANQRSSSTDTQYFGPGTRLTVL.

This CDR3 is CASSSRTGGGNTIYF. In DNA, the CDR3 is TGTGCCAGCAGCTCCAGGACAGGGGGGGGAAACACCATATATTTT. This chain links TRBV28 with TRBJ1-3; 10 bases map to TRBD1. The CDR3 runs 15 residues. Germline lookup yields CDR1 MDHEN and CDR2 SYDVKM. V lost 6 bases, J lost 4 bases, and 6 bases stayed unmatched. The full variable domain, completed using reference TRBV28 and TRBJ1-3, is DVKVTQSSRYLVKRTGEKVFLECVQDMDHENMFWYRQDPGLGLRLIYFSYDVKMKEKGDIPEGYSVSREKKERFSLILESASTNQTSMYLCASSSRTGGGNTIYFGEGSWLTVV.

V is TRBV5-1 and J is TRBJ2-1; the D gene is possibly TRBD2 (6 bases). The CDR3 consists of 14 residues. CDR1 is SGHRS, CDR2 YFSETQ, per germline. V was pared by 4 bases and J by 8 bases, with 16 bases between. The chain's CDR3 is CASSKGGVPDEQFF. The DNA of the CDR3 is TGCGCCAGCAGCAAGGGAGGAGTTCCGGATGAGCAGTTCTTC.

The rearrangement uses TRBV21-1 and TRBJ2-5; the table's D call of TRBD1 was not tested on the DNA. TRBV21-1 represents a pseudogene. There are 18 residues in the CDR3. CDR3 residues: CASSKSSYPGDSEETQYF. CDR3 in DNA: TGTGCCAGCAGCAAAAGCTCCTATCCCGGGGACAGCGAAGAGACCCAGTACTTC.

V usage is TRBV28 and J usage is TRBJ2-3, with TRBD1 matching over 10 bases. Germline V gives CDR1 MDHEN, CDR2 SYDVKM. The CDR3 is 14 residues long. Trimming cost V 10 bases and J 3 bases; bases outside gene matches: 7. Here the CDR3 reads CATFGTGVTDTQYF. In nucleotides, the CDR3 is TGTGCCACTTTCGGGACAGGGGTGACAGATACGCAGTATTTT.

This chain connects TRBV28 to TRBJ1-5; 7 positions match TRBD1. CDR3 length equals 16 residues. Germline loops: CDR1 MDHEN, CDR2 SYDVKM. V trimming: 5 bases; J trimming: 3 bases; junction bases outside the gene matches: 10. The CDR3 nucleotides read TGTGCCAGCAGTCTGTTTCGGGACAGTCTCAATCAGCCCCAGCATTTT. Its protein is CASSLFRDSLNQPQHF.

V gene TRBV11-2 combines with J gene TRBJ1-1; 7 bases are shared with TRBD1. The CDR3 contains 12 residues. The V gene end was trimmed by 3 bases and the J gene end by 7 bases; junction bases not matched to a gene: 2. CDR1 is SGHAT, CDR2 FQNNGV, per germline. This CDR3 reads CASSFGTVEAFF. The CDR3, as DNA: TGTGCCAGCAGCTTCGGGACAGTTGAAGCTTTCTTT.

The chain links TRBV5-4 to TRBJ2-3; 16 nucleotides line up with TRBD2. The J segment lost 4 bases and the V segment lost 4 bases, leaving 3 bases of the junction unmatched. Germline values: CDR1 SGHNT, CDR2 YYREEE (reference sequence). The CDR3 extends over 16 amino acids. CDR3 coding DNA: TGTGCCAGCAGCCCGGGACTAGCGGGGGGGGCAGATACGCAGTATTTT. Its translation is CASSPGLAGGADTQYF.

The chain carries TRBV6-7 and TRBJ1-5; D possibly corresponds to TRBD1 (6 bases). TRBV6-7 is an open reading frame whose function is uncertain. CDR3 length: 16 residues. Trimming removed 6 bases from V and 3 bases from J, with 18 bases in between. The CDR3 nucleotides are TGTGCCAGCAGAACTTTCACCTGGACAGTCAATCAGCCCCAGCATTTT. Its protein is CASRTFTWTVNQPQHF.

CDR3 residues: CASTTVGAGELFF. The CDR3 DNA reads TGTGCCAGCACTACGGTCGGGGCCGGGGAGCTGTTTTTT. The V and J genes are TRBV25-1 and TRBJ2-2; D is possibly TRBD2 (5 bases). V dropped 7 bases and J dropped 6 bases, with 12 bases sitting between them. CDR3 length: 13 residues. CDR1 and CDR2 from the germline V gene are MGHDK and SYGVNS.

The V gene is TRBV18, the J gene TRBJ1-5; D is unclear. The CDR3 loop spans 13 amino acids. The V end lost 3 bases, the J end lost 4 bases, and 7 bases lay between the germline ends. Germline V CDR1 and CDR2: KGHSH, LQKENI. The CDR3 DNA sequence: TGTGCCAGCTCACCCGACGGGAATCAGCCCCAGCATTTT. It encodes CASSPDGNQPQHF.